These T cell receptor beta chains were read from a single sample in a study of blood T cell repertoires in COVID-19. The data were produced by immunoSEQ multiplex PCR, yet TCRdb's version contains in-frame clones alone and is incomplete. Among 90,000 to 130,000 clones, roughly 85% were seen once, and the ten largest hold 2.4%. Sample: peripheral blood. The source of these receptors is a human donor in a cohort sampled during active COVID-19. Both conserved end residues are part of each CDR3. A D gene is named only where the DNA matches it firmly. Some rows have no size entry. The others give once, few or many, or a class for an expanded clone.

>TRBD1|TRBV19|TRBJ1-5|-
CASSLRGTGDQPQHF
TGTGCCAGTAGTCTGCGAGGGACAGGAGATCAGCCCCAGCATTTT
>TRBD2|TRBV4-2|TRBJ2-5|once
CASSQDLSVGGLESRETQYF
TGTGCCAGCAGCCAAGATCTATCTGTGGGGGGACTAGAGAGCCGAGAGACCCAGTACTTC
>TRBD2|TRBV24-1|TRBJ2-1|-
CATSAGGDEQFF
TGTGCCACCAGTGCTGGGGGGGATGAGCAGTTCTTC
>TRBD1|TRBV10-3|TRBJ2-3|-
CAISESGGFTDTQYF
TGTGCCATCAGTGAGTCAGGGGGCTTCACAGATACGCAGTATTTT
>-|TRBV12-3/TRBV12-4|TRBJ1-2|-
CASSEDSSYGYTF
TGTGCCAGCAGTGAAGACAGCTCATATGGCTACACCTTC
>-|TRBV6-5|TRBJ2-3|once
CASTLDRRGSDTQYF
TGTGCCAGCACCCTGGACAGGAGGGGTTCAGATACGCAGTATTTT
>-|TRBV11-2|TRBJ2-1|-
CASSLDGPSQFF
TGTGCCAGCAGCTTAGATGGGCCGAGCCAGTTCTTC
>-|TRBV7-9|TRBJ2-1|-
CASRRAELPGQFF
TGTGCCAGCAGGCGAGCCGAGCTCCCGGGGCAGTTCTTC
>TRBD1|TRBV2|TRBJ1-2|-
CASSAESTGGRSYGYTF
TGTGCCAGCAGTGCGGAAAGTACAGGGGGCAGAAGCTATGGCTACACCTTC
>TRBD2|TRBV29-1|TRBJ2-7|-
CSVEDRGLADSYEQYF
TGCAGCGTTGAAGATCGAGGGCTAGCGGACTCCTACGAGCAGTACTTC
>-|TRBV12-3/TRBV12-4|TRBJ1-6|-
CASSASNSPLHF
TGTGCCAGCAGCGCGTCTAACTCACCCCTCCACTTT
>-|TRBV11-2|TRBJ1-2|once
CASSLDQGNYGYTF
TGTGCCAGCAGCTTAGATCAGGGAAACTATGGCTACACCTTC
>TRBD2|TRBV5-1|TRBJ2-3|-
CASSKGSGGTTDTQYF
TGCGCCAGCAGTAAGGGAAGCGGGGGAACCACAGATACGCAGTATTTT
>-|TRBV5-1|TRBJ1-1|-
CASSLPPPGLNTEAFF
TGCGCCAGCAGCTTGCCCCCGCCGGGTCTGAACACTGAAGCTTTCTTT
>-|TRBV11-2|TRBJ2-7|-
CASSPSTYEQYF
TGTGCCAGCAGCCCCTCTACCTACGAGCAGTACTTC
>-|TRBV18|TRBJ1-1|-
CASQRGGAGSEAFF
TGTGCCAGCCAGAGGGGGGGCGCGGGGTCTGAAGCTTTCTTT